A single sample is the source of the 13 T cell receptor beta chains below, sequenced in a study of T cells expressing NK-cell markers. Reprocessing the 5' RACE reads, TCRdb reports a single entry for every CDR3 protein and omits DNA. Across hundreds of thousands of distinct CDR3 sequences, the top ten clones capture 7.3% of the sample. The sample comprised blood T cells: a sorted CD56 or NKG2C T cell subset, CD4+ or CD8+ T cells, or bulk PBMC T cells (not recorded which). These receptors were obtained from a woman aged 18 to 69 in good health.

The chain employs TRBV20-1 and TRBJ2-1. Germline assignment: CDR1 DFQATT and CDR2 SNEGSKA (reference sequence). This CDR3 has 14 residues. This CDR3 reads CSARSASSYNEQFF.

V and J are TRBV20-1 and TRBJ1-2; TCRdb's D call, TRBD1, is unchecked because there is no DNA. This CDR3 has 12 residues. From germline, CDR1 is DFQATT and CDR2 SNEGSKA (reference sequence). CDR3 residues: CSADRADGGYTF.

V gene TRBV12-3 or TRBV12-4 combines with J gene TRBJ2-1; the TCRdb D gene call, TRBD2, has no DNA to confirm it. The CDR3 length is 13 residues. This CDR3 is CASSPGTTGEQFF.

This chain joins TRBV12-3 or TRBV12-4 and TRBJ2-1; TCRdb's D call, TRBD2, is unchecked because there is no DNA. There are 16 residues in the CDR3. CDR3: CASSPAGTSGGAGPFF.

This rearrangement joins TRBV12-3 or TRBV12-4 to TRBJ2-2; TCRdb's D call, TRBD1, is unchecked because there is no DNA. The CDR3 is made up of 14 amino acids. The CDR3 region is CASTPGTLTGELFF.

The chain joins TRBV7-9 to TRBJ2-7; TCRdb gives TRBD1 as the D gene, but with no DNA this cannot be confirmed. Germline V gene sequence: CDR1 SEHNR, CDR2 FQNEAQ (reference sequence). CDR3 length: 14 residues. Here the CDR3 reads CASSWDIRSYEQYF.

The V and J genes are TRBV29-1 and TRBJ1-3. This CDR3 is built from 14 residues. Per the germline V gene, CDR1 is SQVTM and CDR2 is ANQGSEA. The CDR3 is CSVGTALSGNTIYF.

The CDR3: CVSTMTGAGDTQYF. The rearrangement joins TRBV12-3 or TRBV12-4 to TRBJ2-3; checking the TCRdb D call of TRBD1 is not possible without DNA. CDR3 length: 14 amino acids.

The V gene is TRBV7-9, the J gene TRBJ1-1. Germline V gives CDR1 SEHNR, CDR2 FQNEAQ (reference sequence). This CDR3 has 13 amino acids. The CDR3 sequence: CASSGRPNTEAFF. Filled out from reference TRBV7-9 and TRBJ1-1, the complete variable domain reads DTGVSQNPRHKITKRGQNVTFRCDPISEHNRLYWYRQTLGQGPEFLTYFQNEAQLEKSRLLSDRFSAERPKGSFSTLEIQRTEQGDSAMYLCASSGRPNTEAFFGQGTRLTVV.

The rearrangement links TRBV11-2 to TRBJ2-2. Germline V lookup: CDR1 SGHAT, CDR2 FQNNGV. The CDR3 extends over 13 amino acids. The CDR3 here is CASSLGDAGELFF.

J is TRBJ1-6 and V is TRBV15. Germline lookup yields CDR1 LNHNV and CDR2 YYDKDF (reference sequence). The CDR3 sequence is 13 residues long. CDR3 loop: CATSSFPQSPLHF. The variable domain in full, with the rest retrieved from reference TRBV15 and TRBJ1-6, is DAMVIQNPRYQVTQFGKPVTLSCSQTLNHNVMYWYQQKSSQAPKLLFHYYDKDFNNEADTPDNFQSRRPNTSFCFLDIRSPGLGDTAMYLCATSSFPQSPLHFGNGTRLTVT.

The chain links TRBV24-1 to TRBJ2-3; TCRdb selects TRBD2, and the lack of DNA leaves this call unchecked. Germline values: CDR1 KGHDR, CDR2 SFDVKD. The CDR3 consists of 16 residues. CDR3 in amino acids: CATSDPTSGRPDTQYF.

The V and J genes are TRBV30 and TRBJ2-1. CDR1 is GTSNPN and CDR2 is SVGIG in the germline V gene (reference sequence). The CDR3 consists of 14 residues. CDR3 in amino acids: CAWSGNDNFNEQFF.